This passage covers 28 T cell receptor beta chains from one sample sequenced in a study of vaccination and CD4 T cells after COVID-19 (dated by TCRdb to 2021 to 2024). These TCRs' antigens remain unknown. The method was PCR. Data came from an Illumina iSeq 100. At the Johns Hopkins FTIC core, DNA from the cultured CD4+ T cells underwent TCR sequencing with the Oncomine TCR Beta short-read assay. TCRdb trimmed the raw reads at Q25, called clones with MiXCR and kept productive beta chains. Merged by CDR3 protein, the rows form single entries marked with the most common genes and DNA. The sample table contains 15,000 to 20,000 distinct CDR3 sequences; only one count was recorded for around 28% of them. Of the sample, approximately 17% is held by the ten largest clones. The sample's treatment or condition label, decoded: approximately 9-day PBMC culture with coronavirus spike peptide pools or control peptides (ViraFEST assay).

The specimen was cultured CD4+ T cells from blood. The receptors were gathered from a human donor with COVID-19.

This clonotype turned up a few times. This chain joins TRBV2 and TRBJ1-1; unclear D gene. From germline, CDR1 is SNHLY and CDR2 FYNNEI. CDR3 length: 10 residues. The V end lost 5 bases, the J end lost 5 bases, and 3 bases lay between the germline ends. The CDR3, as DNA: TGTGCCAGCAGTTGGACTGAAGCTTTCTTT. This encodes CASSWTEAFF.

A few counts support this clonotype. This sequence joins TRBV19 and TRBJ1-2; weak D call: TRBD1 (5 bases). Germline CDR1 is LNHDA and CDR2 is SQIVND (reference sequence). Trimming removed 2 bases from V and 0 bases from J, with 16 bases in between. The CDR3 is 17 amino acids. This chain's CDR3 is CASSIMGGGTPNYGYTF. DNA for the CDR3: TGTGCCAGTAGTATAATGGGGGGAGGCACTCCTAACTATGGCTACACCTTC.

The genes are TRBV29-1 and TRBJ1-2; a weak D match, TRBD1 (5 bases). Looked up from germline, CDR1 is SQVTM and CDR2 is ANQGSEA. The CDR3 totals 14 residues. The V gene lost 7 bases and the J gene lost 2 bases, with 17 bases spanning the gap. CDR3 coding DNA: TGCAGCGCCGGCGGTGGTGGGGGGAACTATGGCTACACCTTC. The encoded protein is CSAGGGGGNYGYTF.

This clonotype has just a few counts. At one boundary the junction diverges from the germline segment, which might be a read error. This sequence joins TRBV7-7 and TRBJ2-5; maybe TRBD1 (5 bases). The CDR3 has 14 residues. The germline V gene has CDR1 SSHAT and CDR2 FNYEAQ (reference sequence). As DNA, the CDR3 is TGTGCTAGCAGCTTAGGCTCAGGGTCCGAGACCCAGTACTTC. This encodes CASSLGSGSETQYF.

The V call is TRBV27, the J call TRBJ2-7; D is undetermined. The CDR3 length is 14 residues. Germline V gene lookup returns CDR1 MNHEY and CDR2 SMNVEV (reference sequence). Trimming took off 5 bases at V and 4 bases at J, with 15 bases between the two ends. CDR3 region: CASSALGNPYEQYF. Here the CDR3 DNA reads TGTGCCAGCAGTGCTCTGGGGAACCCATACGAGCAGTACTTC.

The J gene is TRBJ1-5, the V gene TRBV29-1; D not resolved. V lost 4 bases and J 7 bases, leaving 14 bases between the germline ends. CDR1 and CDR2 (germline): SQVTM, ANQGSEA. The CDR3 totals 13 residues. The CDR3 nucleotides read TGCAGCGTTGGGATGAGTGTTCGACAGCCCCAGCATTTT. Translating gives CSVGMSVRQPQHF.

This chain uses TRBV6-1 with TRBJ2-2; TRBD2 might be the D (5 bases). This CDR3 has 12 amino acids. Trimming removed 7 bases from V and 5 bases from J, with 8 bases in between. Germline V gene lookup returns CDR1 MNHNS and CDR2 SASEGT. CDR3 protein: CASTRETGELFF. Written as DNA, the CDR3 is TGTGCCAGCACTAGGGAGACCGGGGAGCTGTTTTTT.

This clonotype turned up a few times. The genes are TRBV6-1 and TRBJ2-5; TRBD1 matches 9 bases. Germline V CDR1 and CDR2: MNHNS, SASEGT. The CDR3 runs 15 residues. Losses at the gene ends were 6 bases for V and 2 bases for J; bases not matched to a gene: 7. CDR3 nucleotide sequence: TGTGCCAGCAGCCCATCGACAGGGGGGCAAGAGACCCAGTACTTC. Protein product: CASSPSTGGQETQYF.

The chain is built from TRBV10-1 and TRBJ2-2, with 7 bases fitting TRBD1. Germline assignment: CDR1 WNHNN and CDR2 SYGVQD (reference sequence). There are 15 residues in the CDR3. V lost 2 bases and J lost 3; bases outside the gene matches: 3. CDR3 in amino acids: CASSERQGDTGELFF. The CDR3 nucleotides are TGCGCCAGCAGTGAGAGGCAGGGGGACACCGGGGAGCTGTTTTTT.

This chain links TRBV5-1 with TRBJ1-1; weak D call: TRBD1 (6 bases). CDR3 length equals 17 residues. The germline V gene has CDR1 SGHRS and CDR2 YFSETQ. V was trimmed by 4 bases and J by 4 bases, leaving 23 bases between them. The CDR3 sequence is CASSHQNGGSGGTEAFF. The CDR3 region has the DNA TGCGCCAGCAGCCACCAAAATGGGGGCAGTGGGGGCACTGAAGCTTTCTTT.

The gene calls are TRBV24-1 and TRBJ2-7, with D tentatively TRBD2 (5 bases). Germline assignment: CDR1 KGHDR and CDR2 SFDVKD. CDR3 size: 14 residues. The germline V and J ends were trimmed by 4 bases and 3 bases, with 12 bases remaining between them. DNA for the CDR3: TGTGCCACCAGTGACCCCTCGGAGGTCTACGAGCAGTACTTC. Its protein is CATSDPSEVYEQYF.

V usage is TRBV6-5 and J usage is TRBJ1-4; D gene unclear. Trimming shortened V by 4 bases and J by 2 bases, and 14 bases separated the two germline ends. The germline V gene encodes CDR1 MNHEY and CDR2 SVGAGI. The CDR3 has 16 amino acids. CDR3 in amino acids: CASSSAWGGTNEKLFF. CDR3 in DNA: TGTGCCAGCAGTTCAGCGTGGGGTGGGACTAATGAAAAACTGTTTTTT.

This chain connects TRBV2 to TRBJ1-1; 9 bases are shared with TRBD1. The germline V gene encodes CDR1 SNHLY and CDR2 FYNNEI. The CDR3 covers 15 residues. V gave up 10 bases and J gave up 6 bases; unmatched junction bases: 15. The CDR3 region is CANSGTGLSGAEAFF. CDR3 sequence (DNA): TGTGCCAACTCCGGGACAGGGCTCTCTGGGGCTGAAGCTTTCTTT.

The chain employs TRBV18 and TRBJ1-5; weak D call: TRBD1 (5 bases). Trimming took off 5 bases at V and 9 bases at J, with 14 bases between the two ends. In germline, CDR1 is KGHSH, CDR2 LQKENI. The CDR3 has 13 amino acids. CDR3 nucleotide sequence: TGTGCCAGCTCAGGGGAGGGGCAGGGGCCCCAGCATTTT. It yields the protein CASSGEGQGPQHF.

The CDR3 DNA reads TGTGCCAGCAGCTTAGTGGAGCAGAACACTGAAGCTTTCTTT. As protein: CASSLVEQNTEAFF. The chain carries TRBV7-9 and TRBJ1-1; unclear D gene. The CDR3 covers 14 residues. With 1 base removed from V and 1 base from J, the gap between germline ends came to 7 bases. From germline, CDR1 is SEHNR and CDR2 FQNEAQ (reference sequence).

The chain is built from TRBV5-4 and TRBJ1-4; D is undetermined. The germline V and J ends were trimmed by 0 bases and 7 bases, with 13 bases remaining between them. The CDR3 consists of 15 residues. Per germline, CDR1 SGHNT and CDR2 YYREEE (reference sequence). This CDR3 reads CASSLAADRGEKLFF. The CDR3 region has the DNA TGTGCCAGCAGCTTGGCCGCAGATCGAGGTGAAAAACTGTTTTTT.

The V call is TRBV20-1, the J call TRBJ2-3; D might be TRBD1 (5 bases). Per the germline V gene, CDR1 is DFQATT and CDR2 is SNEGSKA (reference sequence). V gave up 3 bases and J gave up 2 bases, with 12 bases separating them. CDR3 length equals 14 residues. The CDR3 here is CSASRDRATDTQYF. The DNA for the CDR3 is TGCAGTGCTAGCAGGGATAGGGCCACAGATACGCAGTATTTT.

This clonotype ranks as medium-sized. The chain is built from TRBV6-1 and TRBJ1-6; 7 nucleotides line up with TRBD1. The CDR3 consists of 15 residues. The ends lost 9 bases at V and 1 base at J; junction bases unmatched: 6. Germline V gives CDR1 MNHNS, CDR2 SASEGT. The CDR3 sequence: CASLTGMSYNSPLHF. The DNA of the CDR3 is TGTGCCAGTTTGACAGGGATGTCCTATAATTCACCCCTCCACTTT.

V usage is TRBV9 and J usage is TRBJ2-3; possibly TRBD2 for D (5 bases). V lost 4 bases and J lost 4, with 16 bases in between. Germline CDR1 SGDLS, CDR2 YYNGEE. This CDR3 has 15 amino acids. CDR3 region: CASSPRLAGADTQYF. The CDR3 bases are TGTGCCAGCAGCCCCCGCCTCGCGGGCGCAGATACGCAGTATTTT.

This clonotype appeared a few times. The chain has TRBV11-2 and TRBJ2-1; D is perhaps TRBD2 (6 bases). V was trimmed by 5 bases and J by 14 bases, leaving 16 bases between them. Germline CDR1 and CDR2: SGHAT and FQNNGV. The CDR3 has 12 amino acids. CDR3 region: CASSDSGLPKFF. In DNA form, the CDR3 reads TGTGCCAGCAGCGACAGCGGGCTCCCTAAGTTCTTC.

The chain has TRBV12-3 or TRBV12-4 and TRBJ2-1; 7 bases match TRBD1. The CDR3 length is 15 residues. V was clipped by 1 base and J by 9 bases; unmatched bases: 9. The chain's CDR3 is CASSLGLGGPSEQFF. The CDR3 bases are TGTGCCAGCAGTTTAGGATTAGGGGGCCCCAGTGAGCAGTTCTTC.

The chain uses TRBV1 and TRBJ1-2; no DNA check was done on the table's D call, TRBD1. TRBV1 is flagged as a pseudogene. This CDR3 has 18 amino acids. The CDR3 DNA reads TGCACCAGCAGCCAAGGGGTGAGGGGGACCGGAGGCGGCTATGGCTACACCTTC. Translating it yields CTSSQGVRGTGGGYGYTF.

The chain combines TRBV5-4 with TRBJ2-7, with TRBD1 matching 8 bases. This CDR3 has 15 amino acids. Germline CDR1 and CDR2: SGHNT and YYREEE (reference sequence). Trimming cost V 4 bases and J 3 bases; bases outside gene matches: 9. CDR3 DNA: TGTGCCAGCAGCCCCCGAGGCAGGGGGCGCTACGAGCAGTACTTC. It codes for CASSPRGRGRYEQYF.

This clonotype was observed a few times. This chain joins TRBV20-1 and TRBJ2-3; no firm D call. Germline loops: CDR1 DFQATT, CDR2 SNEGSKA (reference sequence). This CDR3 has 15 amino acids. V was clipped by 3 bases and J by 2 bases, with 15 bases between them. CDR3 DNA: TGCAGTGCTAGCCCGGAGAGCATAATCACAGATACGCAGTATTTT. Translation gives CSASPESIITDTQYF.

The chain recombines TRBV19 with TRBJ1-4, with 7 bases that match TRBD1. Germline loops: CDR1 LNHDA, CDR2 SQIVND (reference sequence). The CDR3 extends over 12 amino acids. Trimming took 9 bases from V and 4 from J; bases not matched to a gene: 2. This CDR3 is CASRDSNEKLFF. The CDR3 nucleotides are TGTGCCAGCCGGGACAGTAATGAAAAACTGTTTTTT.

This clonotype is labeled as medium-sized. This chain joins TRBV6-1 and TRBJ2-4; D remains unclear. The CDR3 runs to 16 residues. Germline CDR1 MNHNS, CDR2 SASEGT. The V gene lost 1 base and the J gene lost 3 bases, with 13 bases spanning the gap. The DNA for the CDR3 is TGTGCCAGCAGTGAAGGTGATTGGGGAAACAAAAACATTCAGTACTTC. Translated: CASSEGDWGNKNIQYF.

This sequence joins TRBV20-1 and TRBJ1-1; D gene unclear. This CDR3 is built from 12 residues. Germline CDR1 reads DFQATT; CDR2 reads SNEGSKA (reference sequence). With 4 bases removed from V and 1 base from J, the gap between germline ends came to 7 bases. CDR3 bases: TGCAGTGCTAAAGTCAGGAACACTGAAGCTTTCTTT. Translation gives CSAKVRNTEAFF.

This clonotype was counted a few times. The J gene is TRBJ2-3, the V gene TRBV10-3, with D possibly matching TRBD1 (5 bases). Germline values: CDR1 ENHRY, CDR2 SYGVKD. This CDR3 is 14 amino acids long. V was cut by 0 bases and J by 2 bases, with 6 bases left in between. This CDR3 reads CAISESTATDTQYF. As DNA, the CDR3 is TGTGCCATCAGTGAGTCGACAGCCACAGATACGCAGTATTTT.